The T cell receptor (beta chain) described here comes from a study of cytomegalovirus exposure and HLA in healthy donors. Broader study findings: CMV serostatus was the sole immune exposure data available. Researchers reported in a later analysis that a missense DCLRE1C variant was tied to TCR beta V- and J-gene trimming.

In the case of this clone: What it binds is not known.

Donors showed nominal health when sampled, although they likely had unrecorded immune exposures. Germline values: CDR1 MNHEY, CDR2 SMNVEV (reference sequence). CDR3 size: 19 residues. V lost 6 bases and J lost 0; bases outside the gene matches: 14. The PCR had 60 Vbeta and 13 Jbeta primers. The method was immunoSEQ multiplex PCR; TCRdb's version includes in-frame clones alone and lacks a portion of them. The sample holds about 200,000 clones; approximately 78% are singletons and the top ten take 1.5% to 2%. The chain carries TRBV27 and TRBJ2-6; 7 nucleotides align to TRBD1. Sequences were obtained from PBMCs. This receptor was taken from a woman aged 18 to 35 in good health and CMV-seronegative. This CDR3 is CASSPGPGQRNSGANVLTF. CDR3 coding DNA: TGTGCCAGCAGCCCAGGTCCGGGACAGCGTAACTCTGGGGCCAACGTCCTGACTTTC.